The rows below give T cell receptor beta chains drawn from one sample of a study of regulatory T cells in long-lasting Graves disease. TCRdb reprocessed the multiplex PCR reads via MiXCR and lists one record per CDR3 protein. Of 550,000 to 700,000 distinct CDR3 sequences in the sample, roughly 16% are singletons; the top ten hold 12%. These records were also assigned to another study, of T cells in Graves' hyperthyroidism and ophthalmopathy.

The source was peripheral blood mononuclear cells (PBMCs), collected at new diagnosis, from a patient treated with antithyroid drugs. The receptors were sampled from a man aged 18 to 30 with Graves disease. The CDR3 runs from the conserved cysteine through the conserved F or W. D genes are given only for firm matches. Clone size is not always given. Where it is, it says once, few, many or a class for expanded clones.

v_call,d_call,clone_size,j_call,cdr3_nt,cdr3_aa
TRBV2,NA,many,TRBJ1-2,TGTGCCAGCAGTGAAGGGGGCTCCTATGGCTACACCTTC,CASSEGGSYGYTF
TRBV5-1,TRBD1,many,TRBJ2-1,TGCGCCAGCAGCTTGGGGACAGGGAACTTCAATGAGCAGTTCTTC,CASSLGTGNFNEQFF
TRBV3-1,NA,many,TRBJ1-2,TGTGCCAGCAGCGCAGGACAGCTAAGGAGAGGCTACACCTTC,CASSAGQLRRGYTF
TRBV4-1,TRBD1,few,TRBJ1-1,TGCGCCAGCACCCAAGGACAGGGGAACACTGAAGCTTTCTTT,CASTQGQGNTEAFF
TRBV19,NA,many,TRBJ2-1,TGTGCCAGTAGTATAGATAGCGGTTCCTACAATGAGCAGTTCTTC,CASSIDSGSYNEQFF
TRBV7-3,NA,many,TRBJ2-1,TGTGCCAGCAGCTTAAGGGGAGAGGGGCGTGAGCAGTTCTTC,CASSLRGEGREQFF
TRBV15,TRBD1,NA,TRBJ2-3,TGTGCCACCAGCAGGAAACAGGGGGTACAGTATTTT,CATSRKQGVQYF
TRBV20-1,NA,few,TRBJ2-3,TGCAGCCCGGCTGAGATGGGGACAGATACGCAGTATTTT,CSPAEMGTDTQYF
TRBV29-1,NA,NA,TRBJ1-1,TGCAGCGTTGACAAAGGGGACATGAACGCTGAAGCTTTCTTT,CSVDKGDMNAEAFF
TRBV11-3,NA,NA,TRBJ2-1,TGTGCCAGCAGCTTAGATTCCATTGGTGAGCAGTTCTTC,CASSLDSIGEQFF
TRBV4-1,NA,once,TRBJ1-1,TGCGCCAGCAGCCCGACCCATCCGGGGGCCACTGAAGCTTTCTTT,CASSPTHPGATEAFF
TRBV11-2,NA,many,TRBJ1-5,TGTGCCAGCAGCCCGGGCGGGGTTCTGGGCAATCAGCCCCAGCATTTT,CASSPGGVLGNQPQHF
TRBV12-3/TRBV12-4,NA,many,TRBJ1-1,TGTGCCAGCAGTTTTTCAGTGATGGAGGCTGAAGCTTTCTTT,CASSFSVMEAEAFF
TRBV19,TRBD1,few,TRBJ2-7,TGTGCCAGTAGTATTCGGGGACAGTACTACGAGCAGTACTTC,CASSIRGQYYEQYF
TRBV7-6,NA,many,TRBJ2-3,TGTGCCAGCAGCTTAGATGGGTCCCTGACTAGCACAGATACGCAGTATTTT,CASSLDGSLTSTDTQYF
TRBV6-1,NA,NA,TRBJ1-2,TGTGCCAGCAGCCCCCCCCAAACCCACTGGGGCTACACCTTC,CASSPPQTHWGYTF
TRBV20-1,TRBD1,NA,TRBJ2-7,TGCAGTGCTTTTAGGACAGGGATAAACGAGCAGTACTTC,CSAFRTGINEQYF
TRBV3-1,NA,many,TRBJ2-7,TGTGCCAGCGGCGTGTACGAGCAGTACTTC,CASGVYEQYF
TRBV5-1,NA,many,TRBJ1-3,TGCGCCAGCAGCCCACGAGCCGGGGATAGTGGAAACACCATATATTTT,CASSPRAGDSGNTIYF
TRBV12-3/TRBV12-4,NA,many,TRBJ2-1,TGTGCCAGCACCCCAAGGGGCGGTCTAGCAAACAATGAGCAGTTCTTC,CASTPRGGLANNEQFF
TRBV30,NA,many,TRBJ1-1,TGTGCCTGGCTTCGACAGGTTTACACTGAAGCTTTCTTT,CAWLRQVYTEAFF
TRBV20-1,NA,many,TRBJ1-2,TGCAGTGCCCTAGATCCCGGGCAGGAGGTCGGCTACACCTTC,CSALDPGQEVGYTF
TRBV14,NA,few,TRBJ2-7,TGTGCCAGCAGCCAAGTGGCTGGACCCTACGAGCAGTACTTC,CASSQVAGPYEQYF
TRBV20-1,NA,NA,TRBJ2-7,TGCAGTGCTTCCCGAAGTGCGGCCTCCTACGAGCAGTACTTC,CSASRSAASYEQYF
TRBV11-2,NA,many,TRBJ2-5,TGTGCCAGCAGCGACTCCCTCCGGGAGACCCAGTACTTC,CASSDSLRETQYF
TRBV28,NA,NA,TRBJ1-5,TGTGCCAACAGTTTATTGGGGACCGCAAATCAGCCCCAGCATTTT,CANSLLGTANQPQHF
TRBV20-1,NA,few,TRBJ2-7,TGCAGTGCTAGAATTTCAACTTTGGGCGAGCAGTACTTC,CSARISTLGEQYF
TRBV9,TRBD2,NA,TRBJ2-7,TGTGCCAGCAGCGCGGGTAGCGGGAGGGGGTACGAGCAGTACTTC,CASSAGSGRGYEQYF
TRBV28,NA,many,TRBJ2-7,TGTGCCAGCAGTTTCGAGGACAGTAGCTCCTACGAGCAGTACTTC,CASSFEDSSSYEQYF
TRBV6-1,TRBD2,few,TRBJ2-3,TGTGCCATAGGGGGGACTAGCGGGATTAGCACAGATACGCAGTATTTT,CAIGGTSGISTDTQYF
TRBV12-3/TRBV12-4,TRBD2,many,TRBJ2-7,TGTGCCAGCAGTTCGATAGCGGGAGGAGCGAGAGAGCAGTACTTC,CASSSIAGGAREQYF
TRBV28,NA,many,TRBJ2-5,TGTGCCAGCAATAATTGGGACATACAAGAGACCCAGTACTTC,CASNNWDIQETQYF
TRBV12-3/TRBV12-4,NA,many,TRBJ2-2,TGTGCCAGCAGTTTACGTATTGGGGGCACGGTGGACACCGGGGAGCTGTTTTTT,CASSLRIGGTVDTGELFF
TRBV3-1,NA,many,TRBJ1-1,TGTGCCAGCAGCCAAGATATGGGGGTGACTGAAGCTTTCTTT,CASSQDMGVTEAFF
TRBV7-9,NA,NA,TRBJ2-3,TGTGCCAGTCGGGGGCGGGATGGCACAGATACGCAGTATTTT,CASRGRDGTDTQYF
TRBV4-1,TRBD1,few,TRBJ1-1,TGCGCCAGCAGCCAAGATCCGACAGGGAGTTGGACTGAAGCTTTCTTT,CASSQDPTGSWTEAFF
TRBV7-9,TRBD2,NA,TRBJ2-4,TGTGCCAGCAGCTCCCCCTCGGGGGAGGGCCGGGACATTCAGTACTTC,CASSSPSGEGRDIQYF
TRBV30,NA,many,TRBJ2-3,TGTGCCTGGCTGATAGGGGTGGGTACGCAGTATTTT,CAWLIGVGTQYF
TRBV2,TRBD1,NA,TRBJ2-1,TGTGCCAGCAGTCCCCGGACAGGGGCGAATGAGCAGTTCTTC,CASSPRTGANEQFF
TRBV27,NA,few,TRBJ2-7,TGTGCCAGCAGTTTAAGGCCCTCTAAGGGGGGTGGGAACTACGAGCAGTACTTC,CASSLRPSKGGGNYEQYF
TRBV2,TRBD2,many,TRBJ2-1,TGTGCCAGCAAGCTAGCGGGAGGCCTGAGCTCCTACAATGAGCAGTTCTTC,CASKLAGGLSSYNEQFF
TRBV30,NA,many,TRBJ1-1,TGTGCCTGGAGTTTGGGGGGGGGGAACACTGAAGCTTTCTTT,CAWSLGGGNTEAFF
TRBV2,TRBD2,many,TRBJ2-5,TGTGCCAGCAGCCCTCCCGCGGGAGGATTTGAAAAGACCCAGTACTTC,CASSPPAGGFEKTQYF
TRBV7-9,NA,NA,TRBJ1-4,TGTGCCAGCAGCTTATGGGAGGGAGTTAATGAAAAACTGTTTTTT,CASSLWEGVNEKLFF
TRBV19,TRBD1,NA,TRBJ1-1,TGTGCCAGTAGTATACTACAGGGGGCGACTGAAGCTTTCTTT,CASSILQGATEAFF
TRBV6-1,TRBD2,NA,TRBJ2-1,TGTGCCAGCAGTGACCCAGGGACTAGCGGGAAACTTGGAGAGCAGTTCTTC,CASSDPGTSGKLGEQFF
TRBV7-3,TRBD1,NA,TRBJ2-7,TGTGCCAGCAGGTCTACCGGGACAGGGGGCCATGAGCAGTACTTC,CASRSTGTGGHEQYF
TRBV20-1,NA,many,TRBJ2-5,TGCAGTGCTAGAAAGACCAGCCAAGAGACCCAGTACTTC,CSARKTSQETQYF
TRBV28,TRBD1,few,TRBJ1-6,TGTGCCAACAACTCCGGCGCAGGGGGCGCACCCCTCCACTTT,CANNSGAGGAPLHF
TRBV7-9,NA,NA,TRBJ1-2,TGTGCCAGCAGCAACGAAGACAGGAACTATGGCTACACCTTC,CASSNEDRNYGYTF
TRBV29-1,NA,NA,TRBJ2-5,TGCAGCGTTACAGGGGGGGGGGGGGAGACCCAGTACTTC,CSVTGGGGETQYF
TRBV4-1,NA,NA,TRBJ2-7,TGCGCCAGCAGCCTCAAGGGGGGGGGCTACGAGCAGTACTTC,CASSLKGGGYEQYF
TRBV6-9,NA,NA,TRBJ2-1,TGTGCCAGCAGTTACTTTTCGGGAGCACATGAGCAGTTCTTC,CASSYFSGAHEQFF
TRBV2,TRBD1,many,TRBJ1-6,TGTGCCACCCTGGGTGGACAGGGAGGACCCTATAATTCACCCCTCCACTTT,CATLGGQGGPYNSPLHF
TRBV4-1,TRBD2,few,TRBJ2-5,TGCGCCAGCAGCCAAGATCAGGCTAGCGGGAGGGCTGGGGAGACCCAGTACTTC,CASSQDQASGRAGETQYF
TRBV5-1,NA,many,TRBJ2-1,TGCGCCAGCAGCGTCGCGCCAGGGCGGGAGCAGTTCTTC,CASSVAPGREQFF
TRBV6-1,NA,NA,TRBJ1-1,TGTGCCAGCAGGGCCGGGGGGGGAGTTGCTGAAGCTTTCTTC,CASRAGGGVAEAFF
TRBV19,TRBD1,NA,TRBJ1-6,TGTGCCAGTAGTCCAAGGGGACAGGGATTCGGCAATTCACCCCTCCACTTT,CASSPRGQGFGNSPLHF
TRBV11-1,TRBD2,many,TRBJ2-1,TGTGCCAGCGAAAAGAGTAGCGGGAGTCTCTCCTACAATGAGCAGTTCTTC,CASEKSSGSLSYNEQFF